This T cell receptor (beta chain) was captured by sequencing in a study of HIV-infected patients and healthy controls. Study-wide results and limits: MAIT alpha-chain CDR3s were frequent in healthy controls, depleted in HIV+.

Whole blood was used without fractionation, so all unsorted peripheral T cells were included. cDNA was made from approximately 0.55 ug RNA using alpha and beta constant primers. Alpha and beta chain libraries were made separately by chain-specific third strand synthesis with multiplexing indices. An approximately 23-cycle PCR with P5s and P7 primers followed a short adapter-adding first PCR. From the 5' RACE reads, TCRdb called clonotypes with MiXCR, one entry per CDR3 protein. The data show some 13,000 distinct CDR3 sequences, under 13% seen once. By frequency in the sample, this clonotype is medium-sized. Its cognate antigen is unknown. The source of this sequence is an adult in good health. What was sequenced was blood.

CDR3 sequence (DNA): TGTGCCAGCAGTTTAATAAGCGGGGTATACAATGAGCAGTTCTTC. It specifies CASSLISGVYNEQFF. The V and J genes are TRBV12-3 or TRBV12-4 and TRBJ2-1; 7 bases are shared with TRBD2. CDR3 length equals 15 residues. J gave up 4 bases and V 2 bases, and 5 bases lay outside the gene matches.